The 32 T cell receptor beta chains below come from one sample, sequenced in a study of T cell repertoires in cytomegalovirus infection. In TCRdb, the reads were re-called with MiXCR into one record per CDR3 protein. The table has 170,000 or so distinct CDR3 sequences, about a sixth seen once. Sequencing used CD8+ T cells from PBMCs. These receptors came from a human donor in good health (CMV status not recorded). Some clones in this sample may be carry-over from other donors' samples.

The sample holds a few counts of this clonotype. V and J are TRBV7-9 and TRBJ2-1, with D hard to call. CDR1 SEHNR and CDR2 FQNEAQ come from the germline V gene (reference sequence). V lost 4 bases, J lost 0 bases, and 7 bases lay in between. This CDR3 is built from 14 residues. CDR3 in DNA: TGTGCCAGCAGCTCCTCGGCCTCCTACAATGAGCAGTTCTTC. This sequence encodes CASSSSASYNEQFF.

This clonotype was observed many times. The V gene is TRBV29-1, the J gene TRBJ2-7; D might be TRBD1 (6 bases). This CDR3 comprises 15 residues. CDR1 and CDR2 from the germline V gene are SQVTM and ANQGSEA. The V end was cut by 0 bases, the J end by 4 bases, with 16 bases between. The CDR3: CSVEELEQGTYEQYF. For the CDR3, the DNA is TGCAGCGTTGAAGAACTGGAACAGGGAACGTACGAGCAGTACTTC.

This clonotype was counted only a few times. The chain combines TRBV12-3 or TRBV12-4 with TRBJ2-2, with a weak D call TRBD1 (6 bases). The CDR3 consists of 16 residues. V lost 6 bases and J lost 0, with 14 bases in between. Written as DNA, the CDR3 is TGTGCCAGCAGCTCTAGGACAGTACCGAACACCGGGGAGCTGTTTTTT. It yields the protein CASSSRTVPNTGELFF.

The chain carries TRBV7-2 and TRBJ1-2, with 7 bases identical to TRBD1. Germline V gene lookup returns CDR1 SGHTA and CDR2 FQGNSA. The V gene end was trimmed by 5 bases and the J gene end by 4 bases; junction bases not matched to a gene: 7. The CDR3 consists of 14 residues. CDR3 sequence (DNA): TGTGCCAGCAGCACCGGGACAGCCCTCTATGGCTACACCTTC. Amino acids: CASSTGTALYGYTF.

The CDR3 sequence is CASSLVGGNYEQYF. The DNA of the CDR3 is TGTGCCAGCAGCTTGGTAGGGGGAAACTACGAGCAGTACTTC. This chain uses TRBV5-5 with TRBJ2-7, with D tentatively TRBD1 (6 bases). Looked up from germline, CDR1 is SGHKS and CDR2 is YYEKEE (reference sequence). Trimming stripped 0 bases from V and 3 bases from J, with 10 bases between. CDR3 length: 14 residues.

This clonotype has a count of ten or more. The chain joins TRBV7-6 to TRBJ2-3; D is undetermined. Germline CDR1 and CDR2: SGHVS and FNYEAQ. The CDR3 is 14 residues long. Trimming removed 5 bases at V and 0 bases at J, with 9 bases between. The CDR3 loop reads CASSAGVSTDTQYF. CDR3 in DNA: TGTGCCAGCAGCGCAGGAGTTAGCACAGATACGCAGTATTTT.

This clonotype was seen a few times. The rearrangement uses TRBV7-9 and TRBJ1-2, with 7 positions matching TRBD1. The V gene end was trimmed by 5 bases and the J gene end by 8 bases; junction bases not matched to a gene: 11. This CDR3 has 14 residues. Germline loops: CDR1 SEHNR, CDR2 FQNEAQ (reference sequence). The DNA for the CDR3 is TGTGCCAGCAGCCTACAGGGGTTGTCGGGGGGCTACACCTTC. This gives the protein CASSLQGLSGGYTF. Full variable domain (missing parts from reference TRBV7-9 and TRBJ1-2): DTGVSQNPRHKITKRGQNVTFRCDPISEHNRLYWYRQTLGQGPEFLTYFQNEAQLEKSRLLSDRFSAERPKGSFSTLEIQRTEQGDSAMYLCASSLQGLSGGYTFGSGTRLTVV.

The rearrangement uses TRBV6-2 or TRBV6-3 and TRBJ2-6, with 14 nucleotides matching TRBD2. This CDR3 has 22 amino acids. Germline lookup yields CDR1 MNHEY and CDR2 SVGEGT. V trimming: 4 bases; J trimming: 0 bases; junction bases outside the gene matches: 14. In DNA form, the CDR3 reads TGTGCCAGCAGTTGGACTAGCGGGGGGATCCCCAACATGGTCTCTGGGGCCAACGTCCTGACTTTC. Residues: CASSWTSGGIPNMVSGANVLTF.

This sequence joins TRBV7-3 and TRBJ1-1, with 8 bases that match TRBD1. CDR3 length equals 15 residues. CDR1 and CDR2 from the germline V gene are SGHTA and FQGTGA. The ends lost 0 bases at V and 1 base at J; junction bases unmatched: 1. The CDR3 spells CASSLTRGQNTEAFF. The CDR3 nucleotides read TGTGCCAGCAGCTTAACCAGGGGGCAGAACACTGAAGCTTTCTTT.

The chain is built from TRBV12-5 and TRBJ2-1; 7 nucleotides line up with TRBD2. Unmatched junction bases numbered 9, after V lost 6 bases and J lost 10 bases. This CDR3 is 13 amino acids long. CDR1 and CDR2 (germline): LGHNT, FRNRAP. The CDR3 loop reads CASGPSGDQEQFF. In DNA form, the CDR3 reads TGTGCTAGTGGCCCAAGCGGGGATCAAGAGCAGTTCTTC.

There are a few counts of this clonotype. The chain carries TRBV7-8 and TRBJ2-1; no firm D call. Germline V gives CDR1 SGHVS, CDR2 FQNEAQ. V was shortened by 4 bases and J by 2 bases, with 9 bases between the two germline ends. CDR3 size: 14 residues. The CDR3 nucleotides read TGTGCCAGCAGCTCCGAAGGGCCCTACAATGAGCAGTTCTTC. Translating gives CASSSEGPYNEQFF.

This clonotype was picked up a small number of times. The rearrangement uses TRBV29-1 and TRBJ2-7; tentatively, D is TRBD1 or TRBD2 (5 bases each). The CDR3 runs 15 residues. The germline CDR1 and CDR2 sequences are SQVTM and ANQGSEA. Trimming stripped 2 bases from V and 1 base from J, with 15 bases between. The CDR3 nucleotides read TGCAGCGTTGAAAACCGGGACGGCGGGTCCTACGAGCAGTACTTC. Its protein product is CSVENRDGGSYEQYF.

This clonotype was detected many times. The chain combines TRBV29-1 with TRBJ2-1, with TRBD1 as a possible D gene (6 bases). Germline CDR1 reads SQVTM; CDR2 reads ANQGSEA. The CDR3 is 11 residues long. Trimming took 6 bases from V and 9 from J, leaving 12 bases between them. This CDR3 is CSVARGGEQFF. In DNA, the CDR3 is TGCAGCGTCGCGAGAGGGGGTGAGCAGTTCTTC.

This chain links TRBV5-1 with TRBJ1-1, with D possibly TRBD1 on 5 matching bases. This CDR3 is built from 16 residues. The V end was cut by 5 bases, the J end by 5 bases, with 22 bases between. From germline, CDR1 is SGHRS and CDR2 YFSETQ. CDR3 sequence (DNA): TGCGCCAGCAGGAGGCGCGGGGAAGGGACCTGGACTGAAGCTTTCTTT. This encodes CASRRRGEGTWTEAFF.

The DNA of the CDR3 is TGTGCCAGCAGCCGCTACAGCGACTCCTACAATGAGCAGTTCTTC. Its translation is CASSRYSDSYNEQFF. This rearrangement joins TRBV6-5 to TRBJ2-1; no firm D call. Trimming took off 6 bases at V and 0 bases at J, with 12 bases between the two ends. Germline values: CDR1 MNHEY, CDR2 SVGAGI. The length of the CDR3 is 15 residues.

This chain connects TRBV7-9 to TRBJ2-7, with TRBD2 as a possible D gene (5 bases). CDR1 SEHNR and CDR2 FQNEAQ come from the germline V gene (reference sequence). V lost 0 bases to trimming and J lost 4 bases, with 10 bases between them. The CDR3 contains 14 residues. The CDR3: CASSLAGEVYEQYF. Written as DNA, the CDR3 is TGTGCCAGCAGCTTAGCCGGGGAAGTTTACGAGCAGTACTTC.

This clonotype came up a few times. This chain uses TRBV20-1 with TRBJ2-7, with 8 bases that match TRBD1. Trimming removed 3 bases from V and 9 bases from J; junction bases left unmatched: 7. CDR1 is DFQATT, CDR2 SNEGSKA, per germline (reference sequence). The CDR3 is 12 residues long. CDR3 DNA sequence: TGCAGTGCTAGCGCTACAGGGGGAGGGCAGTACTTC. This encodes CSASATGGGQYF.

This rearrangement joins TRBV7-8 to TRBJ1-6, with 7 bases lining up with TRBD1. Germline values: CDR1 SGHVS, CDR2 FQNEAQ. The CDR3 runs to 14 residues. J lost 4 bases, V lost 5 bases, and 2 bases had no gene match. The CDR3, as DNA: TGTGCCAGCAGCGGACAGGATTATAATTCACCCCTCCACTTT. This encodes CASSGQDYNSPLHF.

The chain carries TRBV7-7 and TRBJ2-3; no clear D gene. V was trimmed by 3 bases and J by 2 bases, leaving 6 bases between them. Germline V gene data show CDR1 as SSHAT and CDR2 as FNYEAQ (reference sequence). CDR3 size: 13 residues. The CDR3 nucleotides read TGTGCCAGCAGCTTTCGACTCACAGATACGCAGTATTTT. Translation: CASSFRLTDTQYF.

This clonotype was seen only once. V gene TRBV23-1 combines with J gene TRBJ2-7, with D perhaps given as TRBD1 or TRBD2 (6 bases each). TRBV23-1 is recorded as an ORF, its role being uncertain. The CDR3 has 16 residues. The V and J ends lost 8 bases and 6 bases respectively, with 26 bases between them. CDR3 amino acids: CASQLPNRLQGGEQYF. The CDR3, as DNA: TGCGCCAGCCAGCTACCCAACCGGCTACAGGGAGGCGAGCAGTACTTC.

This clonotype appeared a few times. This CDR3 reads CASSQVLEKTDTQYF. CDR3 nucleotides: TGCGCCAGCAGCCAAGTCTTGGAGAAAACAGATACGCAGTATTTT. The chain recombines TRBV4-1 with TRBJ2-3; D is undetermined. V gave up 1 base and J gave up 3 bases, with 11 bases separating them. CDR3 length: 15 residues. Germline CDR1 is MGHRA and CDR2 is YSYEKL.

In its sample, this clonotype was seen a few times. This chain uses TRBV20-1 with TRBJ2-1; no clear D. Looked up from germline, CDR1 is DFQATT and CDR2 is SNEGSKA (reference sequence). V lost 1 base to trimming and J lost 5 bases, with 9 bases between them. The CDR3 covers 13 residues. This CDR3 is CSARGRPDNEQFF. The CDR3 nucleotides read TGCAGTGCTAGAGGGCGACCGGACAATGAGCAGTTCTTC.

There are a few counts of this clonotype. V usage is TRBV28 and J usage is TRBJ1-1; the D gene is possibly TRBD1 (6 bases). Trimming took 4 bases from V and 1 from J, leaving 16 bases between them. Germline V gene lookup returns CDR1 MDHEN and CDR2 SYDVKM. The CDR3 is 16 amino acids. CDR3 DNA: TGTGCCAGCAGTTGGACAGTTGAAGGTCAGAACACTGAAGCTTTCTTT. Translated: CASSWTVEGQNTEAFF.

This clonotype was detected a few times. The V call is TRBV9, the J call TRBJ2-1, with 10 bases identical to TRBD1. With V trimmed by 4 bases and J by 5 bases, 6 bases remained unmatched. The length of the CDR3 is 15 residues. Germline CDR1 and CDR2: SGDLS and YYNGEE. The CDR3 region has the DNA TGTGCCAGCAGCCCCGGGACAGGGGCGAACAATGAGCAGTTCTTC. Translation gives CASSPGTGANNEQFF. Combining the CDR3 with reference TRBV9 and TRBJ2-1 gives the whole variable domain DSGVTQTPKHLITATGQRVTLRCSPRSGDLSVYWYQQSLDQGLQFLIQYYNGEERAKGNILERFSAQQFPDLHSELNLSSLELGDSALYFCASSPGTGANNEQFFGPGTRLTVL.

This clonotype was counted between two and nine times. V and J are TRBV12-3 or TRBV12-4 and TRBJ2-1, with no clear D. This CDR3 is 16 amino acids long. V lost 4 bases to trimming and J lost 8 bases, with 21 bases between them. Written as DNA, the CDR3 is TGTGCCAGCAGTTCCCAGAACCCTACTATCCCTCATGAGCAGTTCTTC. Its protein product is CASSSQNPTIPHEQFF.

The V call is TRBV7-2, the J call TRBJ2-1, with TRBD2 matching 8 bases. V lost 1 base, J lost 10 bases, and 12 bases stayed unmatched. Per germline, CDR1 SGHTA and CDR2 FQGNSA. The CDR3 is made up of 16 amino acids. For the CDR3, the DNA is TGTGCCAGCAGCTTAGGGCGTCTAGCGGGCCCTCGGGAGCAGTTCTTC. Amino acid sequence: CASSLGRLAGPREQFF.

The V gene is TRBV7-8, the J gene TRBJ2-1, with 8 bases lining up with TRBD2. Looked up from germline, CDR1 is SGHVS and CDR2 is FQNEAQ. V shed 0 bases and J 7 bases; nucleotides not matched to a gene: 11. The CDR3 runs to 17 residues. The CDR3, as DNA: TGTGCCAGCAGCTTAGCGGGATGGACTAGCAGGGAAAATGAGCAGTTCTTC. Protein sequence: CASSLAGWTSRENEQFF.

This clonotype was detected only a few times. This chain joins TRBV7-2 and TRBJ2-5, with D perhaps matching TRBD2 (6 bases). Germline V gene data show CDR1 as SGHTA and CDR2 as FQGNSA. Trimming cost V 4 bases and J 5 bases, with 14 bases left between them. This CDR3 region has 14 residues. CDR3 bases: TGTGCCAGCAGCTCCTCCGGGGGATCCGAGACCCAGTACTTC. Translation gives CASSSSGGSETQYF.

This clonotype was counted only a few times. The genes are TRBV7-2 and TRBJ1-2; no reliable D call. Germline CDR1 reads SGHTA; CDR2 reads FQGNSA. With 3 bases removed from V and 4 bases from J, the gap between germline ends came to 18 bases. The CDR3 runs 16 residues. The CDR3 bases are TGTGCCAGCAGCTTCCATATTTCGGACTCCTTCTATGGCTACACCTTC. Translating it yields CASSFHISDSFYGYTF.

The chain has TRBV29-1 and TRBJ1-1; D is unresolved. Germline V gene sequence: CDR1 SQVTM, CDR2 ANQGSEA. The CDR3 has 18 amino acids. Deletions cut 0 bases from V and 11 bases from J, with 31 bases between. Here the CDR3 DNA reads TGCAGCGTTGAAGAGATGGACCCCCGGGTACCCCAAGATCAAGGGGCTTTCTTT. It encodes CSVEEMDPRVPQDQGAFF.

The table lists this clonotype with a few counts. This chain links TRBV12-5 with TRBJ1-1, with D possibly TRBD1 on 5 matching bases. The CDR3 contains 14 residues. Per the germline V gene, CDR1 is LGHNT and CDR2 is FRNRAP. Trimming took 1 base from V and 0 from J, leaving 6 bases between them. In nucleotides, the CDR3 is TGTGCTAGTGGTTTGGACAGGATGAACACTGAAGCTTTCTTT. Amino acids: CASGLDRMNTEAFF.

The CDR3 is CSVEARLETQYF. The CDR3 coding sequence is TGCAGCGTTGAGGCTAGGCTAGAGACCCAGTACTTC. The chain uses TRBV29-1 and TRBJ2-5; D is uncertain. The germline V and J ends were trimmed by 3 bases and 4 bases, with 9 bases remaining between them. Germline lookup yields CDR1 SQVTM and CDR2 ANQGSEA. The CDR3 is 12 residues long. Based on the CDR3 plus reference TRBV29-1 and TRBJ2-5, the full variable domain is SAVISQKPSRDICQRGTSLTIQCQVDSQVTMMFWYRQQPGQSLTLIATANQGSEATYESGFVIDKFPISRPNLTFSTLTVSNMSPEDSSIYLCSVEARLETQYFGPGTRLLVL.